This T cell receptor beta chain appears in the sequencing data of a study of blood T cell repertoires in COVID-19. Study at large: T cells, B-cell-depleted T cells, or PBMCs provided the cDNA or gDNA that served as material.

The age range of participants was 18 to 89 years, with residence in about two dozen US areas. Original methodology: Estimated nucleated cell counts came from reference gene primer amplification. The data were produced by immunoSEQ multiplex PCR, yet TCRdb's version contains in-frame clones alone and is incomplete. The V and J calls and clone size are taken from that table; D and trimming were inferred from the DNA. The sample yields fewer than 200,000 clones, around 83% seen once. Trimming removed 7 bases from V and 3 bases from J, with 12 bases in between. CDR3 length: 14 residues. The germline V gene encodes CDR1 SNHLY and CDR2 FYNNEI.

V usage is TRBV2 and J usage is TRBJ1-4; D gene ambiguous. This TCR was recovered from a woman between 50 and 59 years old in a cohort exposed to, infected with or recovered from COVID-19 (not recorded which). The sequencing input was PBMCs or T cells enriched from blood (not recorded which). Here the CDR3 reads CASKNTNSNEKLFF. Written as DNA, the CDR3 is TGTGCCAGCAAAAATACCAACTCTAATGAAAAACTGTTTTTT.